One sample yielded the 23 T cell receptor beta chains listed below, sequenced in a study of blood T cell repertoires in COVID-19 (dated by TCRdb to the early 2020s). The library was built by means of the immunoSEQ multiplex PCR assay. The clones in this table, taken by TCRdb from immuneACCESS, are in-frame only. Not every clone is retained; where verified, under half of the shortfall comes from an unresolved V gene, and the cause of the rest is unknown. The sample table contains about 200,000 clones; only one count was recorded for approximately 79% of them. Of the sample, about 5% falls within the top ten clones. Sample: PBMCs or T cells enriched from blood (not recorded which). These TCRs come from an older woman with acute COVID-19.

Here the CDR3 DNA reads TGTGCCTGGAGTCCAGGACTAGCGGGAGTTAATGAGCAGTTCTTC. Residues: CAWSPGLAGVNEQFF. The chain employs TRBV30 and TRBJ2-1, with 13 bases that match TRBD2. Germline V CDR1 and CDR2: GTSNPN, SVGIG (reference sequence). This CDR3 is built from 15 residues. After removal of 2 bases from V and 7 bases from J, the junction contained 5 bases not matched to a gene.

The rearrangement uses TRBV13 and TRBJ2-1, with D possibly TRBD2 on 5 matching bases. The CDR3 consists of 13 residues. V dropped 5 bases and J dropped 9 bases, with 14 bases sitting between them. Germline values: CDR1 PRHDT, CDR2 FYEKMQ (reference sequence). The CDR3 coding sequence is TGTGCCAGCAGCCGCCCCCCGGGAAGTGAGCAGTTCTTC. Translating gives CASSRPPGSEQFF.

The chain recombines TRBV5-4 with TRBJ1-1, with TRBD1 as a possible D gene (5 bases). V shed 0 bases and J shed 1 base, with 13 bases lying between them. This CDR3 comprises 16 residues. Germline V gives CDR1 SGHNT, CDR2 YYREEE (reference sequence). The CDR3 here is CASSLALIQGNTEAFF. CDR3 coding DNA: TGTGCCAGCAGCTTGGCGTTAATCCAGGGGAACACTGAAGCTTTCTTT.

J is TRBJ1-2 and V is TRBV19, with a tentative D call TRBD1 (5 bases). CDR1 and CDR2 (germline): LNHDA, SQIVND (reference sequence). The CDR3 covers 14 residues. With 3 bases removed from V and 5 bases from J, the gap between germline ends came to 13 bases. For the CDR3, the DNA is TGTGCCAGTAGTATTCTCGAGAAGGGGTATGGCTACACCTTC. This codes for CASSILEKGYGYTF. Looking up the rest from reference TRBV19 and TRBJ1-2 gives the full variable domain: DGGITQSPKYLFRKEGQNVTLSCEQNLNHDAMYWYRQDPGQGLRLIYYSQIVNDFQKGDIAEGYSVSREKKESFPLTVTSAQKNPTAFYLCASSILEKGYGYTFGSGTRLTVV.

This chain links TRBV7-6 with TRBJ1-1; the D gene is possibly TRBD1 (6 bases). V lost 2 bases and J 0 bases, leaving 16 bases between the germline ends. Germline V gene data show CDR1 as SGHVS and CDR2 as FNYEAQ. CDR3 size: 17 residues. DNA for the CDR3: TGTGCCAGCAGCTTAAGTACGGACAGAGTCATGAACACTGAAGCTTTCTTT. Residues: CASSLSTDRVMNTEAFF.

The chain joins TRBV6-5 to TRBJ1-1; D uncertain. This CDR3 has 14 residues. Trimming removed 2 bases at V and 1 base at J, with 8 bases between. In germline, CDR1 is MNHEY, CDR2 SVGAGI. The CDR3 reads CASSYHARNTEAFF. In DNA form, the CDR3 reads TGTGCCAGCAGTTACCACGCCAGGAACACTGAAGCTTTCTTT.

V gene TRBV5-1 combines with J gene TRBJ2-7, with D perhaps matching TRBD1 (6 bases). The V end lost 4 bases, the J end lost 5 bases, and 37 bases lay between the germline ends. Germline V gives CDR1 SGHRS, CDR2 YFSETQ. The CDR3 length is 21 residues. CDR3 sequence (DNA): TGCGCCAGCAGCCTAATAGCGAGATCCTCCTTCTCCCGAGGGGGAATCCACGAGCAGTACTTC. This sequence encodes CASSLIARSSFSRGGIHEQYF.

V and J are TRBV12-3 or TRBV12-4 and TRBJ1-1; D unresolved. The CDR3 spans 13 residues. Trimming took 6 bases from V and 5 from J, leaving 13 bases between them. The CDR3 reads CASRLRGWTEAFF. CDR3 sequence (DNA): TGTGCCAGCAGGCTTCGGGGTTGGACTGAAGCTTTCTTT.

The J gene is TRBJ1-1, the V gene TRBV13; D call uncertain. This CDR3 region has 15 residues. The germline V gene encodes CDR1 PRHDT and CDR2 FYEKMQ (reference sequence). The V gene lost 4 bases and the J gene lost 10 bases, with 22 bases spanning the gap. The CDR3 loop is CASSSQNQVYRRAFF. In nucleotides, the CDR3 is TGTGCCAGCAGCTCACAGAATCAGGTGTATAGGCGAGCTTTCTTT.

This sequence joins TRBV7-2 and TRBJ2-3; 9 nucleotides agree with TRBD2. This CDR3 spans 16 amino acids. V was pared by 3 bases and J by 2 bases, with 6 bases of the junction left unmatched. Looked up from germline, CDR1 is SGHTA and CDR2 is FQGNSA. The CDR3 region has the DNA TGTGCCAGCAGCTTGCGTGGGGGACTAGCCACAGATACGCAGTATTTT. Protein product: CASSLRGGLATDTQYF.

This chain joins TRBV11-2 and TRBJ2-7; no firm D call. In germline, CDR1 is SGHAT, CDR2 FQNNGV. Trimming left V 4 bases short and J 3 bases short, with 16 bases between. There are 15 residues in the CDR3. The CDR3 DNA reads TGTGCCAGCAGCTCTCCCCAGGAACCTCTCTACGAGCAGTACTTC. It specifies CASSSPQEPLYEQYF. Full variable domain (missing parts from reference TRBV11-2 and TRBJ2-7): EAGVAQSPRYKIIEKRQSVAFWCNPISGHATLYWYQQILGQGPKLLIQFQNNGVVDDSQLPKDRFSAERLKGVDSTLKIQPAKLEDSAVYLCASSSPQEPLYEQYFGPGTRLTVT.

This sequence joins TRBV25-1 and TRBJ2-3, with 7 bases matching TRBD2. Germline V gene sequence: CDR1 MGHDK, CDR2 SYGVNS. CDR3 length: 14 amino acids. Trimming cost V 2 bases and J 9 bases; bases outside gene matches: 8. Here the CDR3 reads CASSEGRLGGTQYF. CDR3 DNA sequence: TGTGCCAGCAGTGAAGGGCGGTTGGGGGGGACGCAGTATTTT.

This clone was counted only a few times. This rearrangement joins TRBV6-5 to TRBJ1-4; 8 nucleotides align to TRBD1. The CDR3 is 14 amino acids. Germline V gives CDR1 MNHEY, CDR2 SVGAGI. V shed 4 bases and J 9 bases; nucleotides not matched to a gene: 7. The CDR3 nucleotides read TGTGCCAGCAGTTGGGGACAGGAGGGGCAAAAACTGTTTTTT. Translation gives CASSWGQEGQKLFF.

This chain uses TRBV2 with TRBJ2-1; 7 bases map to TRBD2. CDR1 is SNHLY and CDR2 is FYNNEI in the germline V gene. CDR3 length: 14 residues. J was trimmed by 5 bases and V by 5 bases; bases with no gene match: 6. CDR3 nucleotides: TGTGCCAGCAGTCCGGGACTAAATCACAATGAGCAGTTCTTC. It specifies CASSPGLNHNEQFF.

This clone was seen just once. J is TRBJ1-4 and V is TRBV4-2, with 7 bases aligning to TRBD1. This CDR3 spans 15 amino acids. The germline V gene has CDR1 LGHNA and CDR2 YNFKEQ. J was trimmed by 6 bases and V by 0 bases; bases with no gene match: 4. The CDR3 sequence is CASSQESQGDEKLFF. CDR3 coding DNA: TGTGCCAGCAGCCAAGAGTCCCAGGGGGATGAAAAACTGTTTTTT.

The sample holds a few counts of this clone. Germline is not matched at one junction end, which may reflect a read error. This chain connects TRBV2 to TRBJ2-7; TRBD2 matches 11 bases. This CDR3 spans 12 amino acids. Germline CDR1 and CDR2: SNHLY and FYNNEI. The CDR3 protein is CASMRRATSGMF. The CDR3 bases are TGTGCCAGCATGAGGAGAGCGACTAGCGGGATGTTC.

The V call is TRBV27, the J call TRBJ1-6; no firm D call. V was shortened by 2 bases and J by 0 bases, with 8 bases between the two germline ends. Per the germline V gene, CDR1 is MNHEY and CDR2 is SMNVEV (reference sequence). The CDR3 has 16 amino acids. In DNA form, the CDR3 reads TGTGCCAGCAGTTTAGAGTCTAGCTCCTATAATTCACCCCTCCACTTT. Amino acids: CASSLESSSYNSPLHF.

CDR3 nucleotide sequence: TGTGCCAGCACCCCCCGGGGGGCAGGAGACACCGGGGAGCTGTTTTTT. Its protein is CASTPRGAGDTGELFF. The V gene is TRBV7-8, the J gene TRBJ2-2, with D tentatively TRBD2 (7 bases). This CDR3 is 16 amino acids long. Trimming took 7 bases from V and 3 from J, leaving 18 bases between them. Germline CDR1 reads SGHVS; CDR2 reads FQNEAQ.

The chain recombines TRBV7-8 with TRBJ2-7; 7 positions agree with TRBD2. CDR1 is SGHVS and CDR2 is FQNEAQ in the germline V gene. The CDR3 runs to 14 residues. V gave up 4 bases and J gave up 2 bases; unmatched junction bases: 5. The CDR3 sequence is CASSSGTKAYEQYF. The DNA of the CDR3 is TGTGCCAGCAGCTCCGGGACTAAGGCCTACGAGCAGTACTTC. The full variable domain, with the rest looked up from reference TRBV7-8 and TRBJ2-7, is GAGVSQSPRYKVAKRGQDVALRCDPISGHVSLFWYQQALGQGPEFLTYFQNEAQLDKSGLPSDRFFAERPEGSVSTLKIQRTQQEDSAVYLCASSSGTKAYEQYFGPGTRLTVT.

The chain recombines TRBV5-1 with TRBJ1-1; 7 bases line up with TRBD1. Looked up from germline, CDR1 is SGHRS and CDR2 is YFSETQ. The CDR3 consists of 16 residues. Trimming at V came to 4 bases and at J to 0 bases, leaving 9 bases not matched to a gene. The CDR3 region is CASSQIMTGMNTEAFF. In DNA form, the CDR3 reads TGCGCCAGCAGCCAGATAATGACAGGGATGAACACTGAAGCTTTCTTT.

The sample holds a few counts of this clone. This sequence joins TRBV5-1 and TRBJ2-2, with 12 bases matching TRBD1. Germline CDR1 reads SGHRS; CDR2 reads YFSETQ. CDR3 length: 16 amino acids. V dropped 1 base and J dropped 5; count of bases not matched to a gene: 3. The CDR3 sequence is CASSLKGQGATGELFF. The CDR3 DNA is TGCGCCAGCAGCTTGAAGGGACAGGGGGCAACCGGGGAGCTGTTTTTT.

The chain joins TRBV9 to TRBJ1-2, with D hard to call. Germline V gene sequence: CDR1 SGDLS, CDR2 YYNGEE. The V gene lost 0 bases and the J gene lost 8 bases, with 11 bases spanning the gap. The CDR3 length is 13 residues. The CDR3 DNA is TGTGCCAGCAGCGTAGACGAAGGGAGAGGCTACACCTTC. This sequence encodes CASSVDEGRGYTF.

The rearrangement uses TRBV7-6 and TRBJ2-3; 10 bases are a match to TRBD2. CDR3 size: 15 residues. Germline CDR1 is SGHVS and CDR2 is FNYEAQ. The junction had 6 bases not matched to a gene; V was cut back by 5 bases and J by 4 bases. This CDR3 is CASSAPSGSSDTQYF. CDR3 sequence (DNA): TGTGCCAGCAGCGCGCCTAGCGGGAGCTCAGATACGCAGTATTTT.